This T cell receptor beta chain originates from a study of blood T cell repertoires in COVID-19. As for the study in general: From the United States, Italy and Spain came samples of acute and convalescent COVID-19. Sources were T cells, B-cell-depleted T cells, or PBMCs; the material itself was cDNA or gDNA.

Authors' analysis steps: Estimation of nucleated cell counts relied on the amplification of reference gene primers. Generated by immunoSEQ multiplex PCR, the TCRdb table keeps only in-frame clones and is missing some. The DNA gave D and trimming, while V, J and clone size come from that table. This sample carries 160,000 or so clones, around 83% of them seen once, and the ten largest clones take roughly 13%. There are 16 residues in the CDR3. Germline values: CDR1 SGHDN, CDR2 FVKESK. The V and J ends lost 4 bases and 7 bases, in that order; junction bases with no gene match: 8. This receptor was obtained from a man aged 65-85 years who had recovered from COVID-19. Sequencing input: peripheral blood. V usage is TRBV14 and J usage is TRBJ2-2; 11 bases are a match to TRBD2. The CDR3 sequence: CASSPGTSGSSGELFF. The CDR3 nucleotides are TGTGCCAGCAGCCCCGGGACTAGCGGTTCGAGCGGGGAGCTGTTTTTT.